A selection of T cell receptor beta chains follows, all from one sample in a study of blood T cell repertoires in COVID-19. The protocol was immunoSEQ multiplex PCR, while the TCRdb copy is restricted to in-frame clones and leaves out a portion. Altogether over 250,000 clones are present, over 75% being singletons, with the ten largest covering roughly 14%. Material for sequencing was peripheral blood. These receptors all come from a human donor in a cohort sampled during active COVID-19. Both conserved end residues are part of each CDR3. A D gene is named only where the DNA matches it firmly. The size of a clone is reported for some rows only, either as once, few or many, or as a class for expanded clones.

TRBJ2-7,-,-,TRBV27,TGTGCCAGCAGTTTATATCCGATTGGGCGGGGCTACGAGCAGTACTTC,CASSLYPIGRGYEQYF
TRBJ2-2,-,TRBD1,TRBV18,TGTGCCAGCTCACTTGGGACAGTCACCGGGGAGCTGTTTTTT,CASSLGTVTGELFF
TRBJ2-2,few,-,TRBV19,TGTGCCAGTAGTATTGGGGGAGGACCCGGGGAGCTGTTTTTT,CASSIGGGPGELFF
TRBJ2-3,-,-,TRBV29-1,TGCAGCGTTGGAGGCCTCACAGATACGCAGTATTTT,CSVGGLTDTQYF
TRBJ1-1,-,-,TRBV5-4,TGTGCCAGCAGCTTGGCCGGGGAAGCTTTCTTT,CASSLAGEAFF
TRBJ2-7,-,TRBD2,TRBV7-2,TGTGCCAGCAGCTTAGCGCTGGTGTCTAGCGGGAGGTCGTCCTACGAGCAGTACTTC,CASSLALVSSGRSSYEQYF
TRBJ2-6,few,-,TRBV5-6,TGTGCCAGCAGCTTGGTAGCCTCTGGGGCCAACGTCCTGACTTTC,CASSLVASGANVLTF
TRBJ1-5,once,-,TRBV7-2,TGTGCCAGCAGCTTCGACAGGAATCAGCCCCAGCATTTT,CASSFDRNQPQHF
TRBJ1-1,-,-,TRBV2,TGTGCCAGCAGTGCTCCGGGGGGAACTGAAGCTTTCTTT,CASSAPGGTEAFF
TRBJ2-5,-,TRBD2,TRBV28,TGTGCCAGCAGTTTAGGACTAGCGGGAGGTCAAGAGACCCAGTACTTC,CASSLGLAGGQETQYF
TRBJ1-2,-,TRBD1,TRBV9,TGTGCCAGCAGCGACGGACAGGGGATCTATGGCTACACCTTC,CASSDGQGIYGYTF
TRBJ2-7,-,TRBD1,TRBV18,TGTGCCAGCTCACCCTACTTGAAAGACAGGGACGCCGAGCAGTACTTC,CASSPYLKDRDAEQYF
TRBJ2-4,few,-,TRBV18,TGTGCCAGCTCACCGCCGGGAGCGAGAGCCAAAAACATTCAGTACTTC,CASSPPGARAKNIQYF
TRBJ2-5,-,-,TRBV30,TGTGCCTCATCTTTCCGACAGGACTACCAAGAGACCCAGTACTTC,CASSFRQDYQETQYF
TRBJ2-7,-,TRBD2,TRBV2,TGTGCCAGCAGCGTCCCAACCGGGACTAGCGGATACGAGCAGTACTTC,CASSVPTGTSGYEQYF
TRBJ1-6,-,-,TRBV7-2,TGTGCCAGCAGCTTACGAGGGTTTGATTCACCCCTCCACTTT,CASSLRGFDSPLHF
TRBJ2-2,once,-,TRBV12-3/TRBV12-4,TGTGCCAGCACGGGGGTCACCGGGGAGCTGTTTTTT,CASTGVTGELFF
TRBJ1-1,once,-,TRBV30,TGTGCCCTCCTTCTAGGGGGTTGGACTGAAGCTTTCTTT,CALLLGGWTEAFF
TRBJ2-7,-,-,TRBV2,TGTGCCAGCAGTGATTCAACTACGAGGCAGTACTTC,CASSDSTTRQYF
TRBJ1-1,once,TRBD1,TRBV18,TGTGCCAGCTCATTAGGACAGGTGAACACTGAAGCTTTCTTT,CASSLGQVNTEAFF
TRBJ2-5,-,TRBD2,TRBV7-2,TGTGCCAGCAGCTTAGCGCGGGAGATGGGGACCCAGTACTTC,CASSLAREMGTQYF
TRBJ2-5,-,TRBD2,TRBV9,TGTGCCAGCAGCGTAGGCCCAGCGGGAGGGAAAGAGACCCAGTACTTC,CASSVGPAGGKETQYF
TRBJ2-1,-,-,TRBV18,TGTGCCAGCTCACCGAGGAGGGCCAAAGAGCAGTTCTTC,CASSPRRAKEQFF
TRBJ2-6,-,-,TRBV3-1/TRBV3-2,TGTGCCAGCAGCCAAGCTAACGTGTTCCTCTCTGGGGCCAACGTCCTGACTTTC,CASSQANVFLSGANVLTF
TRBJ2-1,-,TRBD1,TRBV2,TGTGCCAGCAGGGGGGAACAGGGGATTTACAATGAGCAGTTCTTC,CASRGEQGIYNEQFF
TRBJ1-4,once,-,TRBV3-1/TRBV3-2,TGTGCCAGCAGCCAACTTAGTGAAAAACTGTTTTTT,CASSQLSEKLFF
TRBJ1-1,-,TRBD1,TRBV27,TGTGCCAGCAGTTTATCGACAGGGGCCAGGACCACTGAAGCTTTCTTT,CASSLSTGARTTEAFF
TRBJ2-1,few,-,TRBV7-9,TGTGCCAGCAGCCCGGACTATTTTGAGCAGTTCTTC,CASSPDYFEQFF
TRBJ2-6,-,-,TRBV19,TGTGCCAGTAGTATACCACGGTCCTCTGGGGCCAACGTCCTGACTTTC,CASSIPRSSGANVLTF
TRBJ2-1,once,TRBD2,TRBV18,TGTGCCAGCTCCCCGGGAGCGGGAAGTAGCTCCTACAATGAGCAGTTCTTC,CASSPGAGSSSYNEQFF
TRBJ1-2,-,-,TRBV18,TGTGCCAGCTCACCATCGGGTCAGAACTATGGCTACACCTTC,CASSPSGQNYGYTF
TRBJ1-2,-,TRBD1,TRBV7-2,TGTGCCAGCAGCTTAGGCAGGGGGCGAGGTGGCTACACCTTC,CASSLGRGRGGYTF
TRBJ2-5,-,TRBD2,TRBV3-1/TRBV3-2,TGTGCCAGCAGCATCGGGACTAGCGGGGGTTCGGAGACCCAGTACTTC,CASSIGTSGGSETQYF